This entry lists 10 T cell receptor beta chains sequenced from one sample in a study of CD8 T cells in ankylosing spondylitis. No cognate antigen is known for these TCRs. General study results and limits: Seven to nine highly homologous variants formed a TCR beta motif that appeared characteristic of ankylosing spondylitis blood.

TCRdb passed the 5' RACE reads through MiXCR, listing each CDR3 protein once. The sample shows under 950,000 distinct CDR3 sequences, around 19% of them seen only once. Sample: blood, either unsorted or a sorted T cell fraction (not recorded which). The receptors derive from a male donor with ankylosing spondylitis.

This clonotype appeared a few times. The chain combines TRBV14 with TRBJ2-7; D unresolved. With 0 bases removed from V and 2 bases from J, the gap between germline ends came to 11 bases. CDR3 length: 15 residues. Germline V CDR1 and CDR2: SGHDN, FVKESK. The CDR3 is CASSQEARATYEQYF. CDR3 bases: TGTGCCAGCAGCCAAGAAGCTAGGGCGACCTACGAGCAGTACTTC. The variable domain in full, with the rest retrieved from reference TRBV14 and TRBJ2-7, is EAGVTQFPSHSVIEKGQTVTLRCDPISGHDNLYWYRRVMGKEIKFLLHFVKESKQDESGMPNNRFLAERTGGTYSTLKVQPAELEDSGVYFCASSQEARATYEQYFGPGTRLTVT.

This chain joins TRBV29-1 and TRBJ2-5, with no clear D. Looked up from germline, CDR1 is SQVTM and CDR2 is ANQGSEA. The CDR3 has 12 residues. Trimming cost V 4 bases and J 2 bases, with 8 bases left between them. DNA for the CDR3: TGCAGCGTTGTAGGTATTCAAGAGACCCAGTACTTC. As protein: CSVVGIQETQYF.

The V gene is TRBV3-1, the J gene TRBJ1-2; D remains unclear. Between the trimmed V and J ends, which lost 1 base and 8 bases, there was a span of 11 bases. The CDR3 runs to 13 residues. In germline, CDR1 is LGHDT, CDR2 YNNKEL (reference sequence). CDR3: CASSQGRDGGYTF. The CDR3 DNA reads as TGTGCCAGCAGCCAAGGGCGGGATGGGGGCTACACCTTC.

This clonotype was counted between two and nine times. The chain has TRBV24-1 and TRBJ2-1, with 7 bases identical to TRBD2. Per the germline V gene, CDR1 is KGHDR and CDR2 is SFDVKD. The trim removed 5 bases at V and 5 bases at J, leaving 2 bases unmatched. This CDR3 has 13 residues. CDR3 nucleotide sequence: TGTGCCACCAGTGGGGGAGGGAACAATGAGCAGTTCTTC. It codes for CATSGGGNNEQFF.

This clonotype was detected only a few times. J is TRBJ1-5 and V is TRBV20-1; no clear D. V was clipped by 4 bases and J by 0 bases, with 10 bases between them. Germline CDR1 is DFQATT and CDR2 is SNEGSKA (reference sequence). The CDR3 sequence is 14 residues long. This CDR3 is CSATVGYSNQPQHF. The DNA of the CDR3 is TGCAGTGCTACCGTAGGGTATAGCAATCAGCCCCAGCATTTT.

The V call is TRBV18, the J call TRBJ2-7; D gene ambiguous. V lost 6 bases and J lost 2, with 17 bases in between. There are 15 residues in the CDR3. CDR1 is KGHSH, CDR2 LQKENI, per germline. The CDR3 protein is CASSPAIQQAYEQYF. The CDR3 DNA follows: TGTGCCAGCTCCCCCGCCATCCAGCAAGCCTACGAGCAGTACTTC.

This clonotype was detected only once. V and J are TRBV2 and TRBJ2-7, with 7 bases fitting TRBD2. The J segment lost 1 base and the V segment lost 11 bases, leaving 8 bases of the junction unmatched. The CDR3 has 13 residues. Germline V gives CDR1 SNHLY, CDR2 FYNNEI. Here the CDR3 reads CAGSWTSSYEQYF. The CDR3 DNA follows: TGTGCCGGGAGCTGGACTAGTTCCTACGAGCAGTACTTC.

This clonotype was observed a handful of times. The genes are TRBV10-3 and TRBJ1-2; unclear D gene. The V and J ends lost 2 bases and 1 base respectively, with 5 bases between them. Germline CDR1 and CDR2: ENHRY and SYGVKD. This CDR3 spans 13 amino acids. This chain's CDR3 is CAISEGDNYGYTF. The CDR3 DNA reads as TGTGCCATCAGTGAGGGGGATAACTATGGCTACACCTTC.

The CDR3 DNA sequence: TGTGCCAGCGCCAGAACCGGGGCTACTTACGAGCAGTACTTC. Translating gives CASARTGATYEQYF. This rearrangement joins TRBV28 to TRBJ2-7, with D possibly called TRBD1 or TRBD2 (5 bases each). V was shortened by 8 bases and J by 4 bases, with 18 bases between the two germline ends. The CDR3 loop spans 14 amino acids. Germline loops: CDR1 MDHEN, CDR2 SYDVKM.

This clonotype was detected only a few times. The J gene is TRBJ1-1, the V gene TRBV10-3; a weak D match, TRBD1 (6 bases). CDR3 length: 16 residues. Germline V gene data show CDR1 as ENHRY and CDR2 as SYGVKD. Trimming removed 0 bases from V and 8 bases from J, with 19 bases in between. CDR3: CAISESERAGGGEAFF. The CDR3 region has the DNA TGTGCCATCAGTGAGTCGGAGCGGGCCGGGGGCGGGGAAGCTTTCTTT.